The present TCR beta chain was sequenced within a study of blood T cell repertoires in COVID-19. Study-wide background: COVID-19 samples collected from the United States, Italy and Spain covered acute and convalescent phases. Sample material is recorded as cDNA or gDNA derived from T cells, B-cell-depleted T cells, or PBMCs.

V dropped 4 bases and J dropped 2 bases, with 15 bases sitting between them. This CDR3 contains 15 residues. In germline, CDR1 is SGHKS, CDR2 YYEKEE (reference sequence). Original analysis: Counts of nucleated cells, estimated from reference gene primer amplification, were obtained. Measured with immunoSEQ multiplex PCR; TCRdb has only the in-frame clones, and not every one. V and J calls and clone size are as listed in that table; D and trimming were resolved from the DNA. The sample records about 300,000 clones, around 83% being singletons. J is TRBJ2-5 and V is TRBV5-5; tentative D call: TRBD1 (6 bases). Sequenced sample: peripheral blood. This sequence was found in a woman aged 50 to 65 with acute or convalescent COVID-19. The CDR3 sequence is CASSQRDRIQETQYF. The CDR3 nucleotides read TGTGCCAGCAGCCAAAGAGACAGGATTCAAGAGACCCAGTACTTC.